This TCR beta chain was captured in a study of Tregs in tolerant kidney transplant recipients. Study in general: An approximately three-day belatacept mixed lymphocyte reaction, sometimes plus 5-day graft donor restimulation, preceded CD4+CD25+CD127- sorting. Antibodies separated recipient from donor cells. Overall study findings and caveats: The most relevant donor-specific Treg TCRbeta repertoire apparently came from expansion with activated donor B cells. The small number of patients limits these findings pending further validation.

Clones were sequenced by immunoSEQ multiplex PCR, and TCRdb holds only the in-frame ones, with some missing. Of tens of thousands of clones in the sample, nearly 97% are singletons; the top ten hold approximately 0.41%. The CDR3 sequence is 14 residues long. The V end was cut by 3 bases, the J end by 5 bases, with 12 bases between. CDR1 and CDR2 (germline): SGHRS, YFSETQ. Comments on this clone: Its target is unknown.

The sequencing sample was made of Tregs from blood cultured with allogeneic cells. V gene TRBV5-1 combines with J gene TRBJ2-1; D possibly corresponds to TRBD1 (5 bases). The TCR comes from a human donor in good health. The CDR3 DNA sequence: TGCGCCAGCAGCTCCCTCAGGGTGGACAATGAGCAGTTCTTC. Protein sequence: CASSSLRVDNEQFF.